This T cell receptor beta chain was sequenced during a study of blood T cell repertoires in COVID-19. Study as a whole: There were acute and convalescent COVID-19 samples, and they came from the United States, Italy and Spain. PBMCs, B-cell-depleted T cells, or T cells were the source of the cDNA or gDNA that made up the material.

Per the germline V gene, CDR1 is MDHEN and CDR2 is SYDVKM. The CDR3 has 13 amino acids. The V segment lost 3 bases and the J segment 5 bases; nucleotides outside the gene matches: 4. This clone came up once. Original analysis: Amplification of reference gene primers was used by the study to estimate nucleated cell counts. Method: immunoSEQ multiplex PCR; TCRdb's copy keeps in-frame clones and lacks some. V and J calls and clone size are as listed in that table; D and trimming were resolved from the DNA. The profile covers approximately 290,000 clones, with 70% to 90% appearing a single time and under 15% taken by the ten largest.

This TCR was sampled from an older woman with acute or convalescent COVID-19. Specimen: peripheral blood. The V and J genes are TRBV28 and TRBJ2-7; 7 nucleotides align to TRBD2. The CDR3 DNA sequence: TGTGCCAGCAGTTTCCGACTAGCAGACGAGCAGTACTTC. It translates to CASSFRLADEQYF.